Sequencing of this TCR beta chain was carried out in a study of cytomegalovirus exposure and HLA in healthy donors. Study-level findings and limits: Both high specificity and high sensitivity reportedly marked the classifier's diagnosis of cytomegalovirus status.

About this clone: Its specificity is unknown.

The repertoire was sequenced with immunoSEQ multiplex PCR; TCRdb's copy has only in-frame clones and lacks some. The table lists about 280,000 clones, 70% to 90% of them singletons, with more than 0.8% in the top ten. The donors were members of the approximately 130-subject validation cohort (separate from the roughly 670-subject first cohort). The specimen sequenced was PBMCs. This receptor was taken from a woman younger than 35 in good health and CMV-seronegative.

The CDR3 spells CASSPPGHPYGYTF. The CDR3 DNA sequence: TGTGCCAGCAGCCCTCCGGGACACCCCTATGGCTACACCTTC. This chain joins TRBV5-5 and TRBJ1-2; D perhaps matches TRBD1 (6 bases). From germline, CDR1 is SGHKS and CDR2 YYEKEE (reference sequence). The length of the CDR3 is 14 residues. Trimming pared 4 bases from V and 4 bases from J, leaving 14 bases between.